Listed here are 29 T cell receptor beta chains from one sample, sequenced in a study of vaccination effects on CD4 cells after COVID-19. Their specific antigens are unknown. Sequencing was performed with immunoSEQ multiplex PCR; in TCRdb, only in-frame clones are kept and a portion is missing. The table shows some 40,000 clones, with 82% occurring only once. Subsequent to a culture period of 10 to 11 days, CD4+ T cells were isolated. The sample consisted of CD4+ T cells from PBMCs cultured without peptide, taken before COVID-19 vaccination. The receptors shown here come from a human donor who received a COVID-19 vaccine.

This clone was seen a single time. The rearrangement joins TRBV4-1 to TRBJ1-1; D is uncertain. The germline CDR1 and CDR2 sequences are MGHRA and YSYEKL. V lost 1 base and J 4 bases, leaving 10 bases between the germline ends. The CDR3 runs to 14 residues. CDR3 sequence (DNA): TGCGCCAGCAGCCAAGCGGTGCTGGGCACTGAAGCTTTCTTT. Protein sequence: CASSQAVLGTEAFF.

This chain uses TRBV6-5 with TRBJ1-2; tentative D call: TRBD1 (6 bases). V was shortened by 0 bases and J by 4 bases, with 12 bases between the two germline ends. The CDR3 runs 15 residues. Germline V gives CDR1 MNHEY, CDR2 SVGAGI. The CDR3 bases are TGTGCCAGCAGTTACTCGGACAGCGAGCTCTATGGCTACACCTTC. It codes for CASSYSDSELYGYTF.

This clone was observed once. The chain couples TRBV5-1 to TRBJ1-4, with D perhaps matching TRBD1 (5 bases). Germline values: CDR1 SGHRS, CDR2 YFSETQ. V lost 4 bases, J lost 8 bases, and 15 bases lay in between. This CDR3 contains 14 residues. This chain's CDR3 is CASSLGTAGEKLFF. CDR3 nucleotide sequence: TGCGCCAGCAGCCTCGGGACGGCGGGAGAAAAACTGTTTTTT. Supplemented by reference TRBV5-1 and TRBJ1-4, the full variable domain reads KAGVTQTPRYLIKTRGQQVTLSCSPISGHRSVSWYQQTPGQGLQFLFEYFSETQRNKGNFPGRFSGRQFSNSRSEMNVSTLELGDSALYLCASSLGTAGEKLFFGSGTQLSVL.

The table lists this clone with a few counts. The rearrangement links TRBV6-2 or TRBV6-3 to TRBJ1-6; no reliable D call. The ends were cut back, 5 bases at V and 7 bases at J, with 3 bases in the middle. This CDR3 comprises 11 residues. CDR1 is MNHEY, CDR2 SVGEGT, per germline. For the CDR3, the DNA is TGTGCCAGCAGTACAAATTCACCCCTCCACTTT. Residues: CASSTNSPLHF.

The rearrangement joins TRBV7-2 to TRBJ1-1, with a possible D match to TRBD1 (6 bases). Germline-derived CDR1 and CDR2 are SGHTA and FQGNSA. The CDR3 runs to 14 residues. The V end was cut by 5 bases, the J end by 5 bases, with 15 bases between. CDR3 amino acids: CASSPQGFRTEAFF. Written as DNA, the CDR3 is TGTGCCAGCAGCCCTCAGGGGTTTCGGACTGAAGCTTTCTTT.

This clone has just a few counts. The chain is built from TRBV7-3 and TRBJ2-2; D tentatively fits TRBD1 or TRBD2 (5 bases each). CDR3 size: 14 residues. In germline, CDR1 is SGHTA, CDR2 FQGTGA. With 5 bases removed from V and 6 bases from J, the gap between germline ends came to 13 bases. The CDR3 nucleotides read TGTGCCAGCAGCCCGGGGCATGGGGCCGGGGAGCTGTTTTTT. Translating gives CASSPGHGAGELFF.

The V gene is TRBV6-1, the J gene TRBJ2-1, with a weak D call TRBD2 (5 bases). The CDR3 is made up of 13 amino acids. V was clipped by 2 bases and J by 9 bases, with 11 bases between them. CDR1 is MNHNS and CDR2 is SASEGT in the germline V gene. The DNA of the CDR3 is TGTGCCAGCAGTGAATCGGTAGGAGGTGAGCAGTTCTTC. This codes for CASSESVGGEQFF.

J is TRBJ1-6 and V is TRBV11-2, with D possibly matching TRBD1 (6 bases). V lost 1 base, J lost 9 bases, and 13 bases lay in between. The CDR3 covers 15 residues. Germline CDR1 reads SGHAT; CDR2 reads FQNNGV. The CDR3 region has the DNA TGTGCCAGCAGCTTAGTGCAGGGGCAAGGTTCACCCCTCCACTTT. Its translation: CASSLVQGQGSPLHF.

The CDR3 spells CASSQKGLGDEQFF. CDR3 in DNA: TGTGCCAGCAGCCAAAAAGGTCTGGGGGATGAGCAGTTCTTC. The chain links TRBV4-2 to TRBJ2-1; perhaps D is TRBD1 or TRBD2 (5 bases each). Germline CDR1 reads LGHNA; CDR2 reads YNFKEQ. The CDR3 spans 14 residues. Trimming took 2 bases from V and 8 from J, leaving 13 bases between them.

This clone was counted a single time. The CDR3 region has the DNA TGTGCCAGCACCGTGGGCAGGGGCTTTACCAATACGCAGTATTTT. Amino acid sequence: CASTVGRGFTNTQYF. The V gene is TRBV28, the J gene TRBJ2-3, with TRBD1 as a possible D gene (6 bases). Trimming shortened V by 7 bases and J by 7 bases, and 21 bases separated the two germline ends. The CDR3 has 15 residues. CDR1 is MDHEN and CDR2 is SYDVKM in the germline V gene.

The chain combines TRBV5-5 with TRBJ2-7; 8 nucleotides agree with TRBD1. Losses at the gene ends were 0 bases for V and 4 bases for J; bases not matched to a gene: 6. Germline lookup yields CDR1 SGHKS and CDR2 YYEKEE (reference sequence). The CDR3 is made up of 15 amino acids. Written as DNA, the CDR3 is TGTGCCAGCAGCTTGGAAGACAGGGGTTGGTACGAGCAGTACGTC. Its protein product is CASSLEDRGWYEQYV.

The gene calls are TRBV2 and TRBJ2-7, with D uncertain. Germline CDR1 is SNHLY and CDR2 is FYNNEI. V was shortened by 4 bases and J by 2 bases, with 12 bases between the two germline ends. CDR3 length: 14 amino acids. CDR3 DNA sequence: TGTGCCAGCAGTGTTGGCAGTGCACCCTACGAGCAGTACGTC. It translates to CASSVGSAPYEQYV.

This clone was seen more than once but under ten times. V usage is TRBV28 and J usage is TRBJ1-2; 12 bases map to TRBD1. Trimming cost V 3 bases and J 8 bases; bases outside gene matches: 7. Germline-derived CDR1 and CDR2 are MDHEN and SYDVKM. This CDR3 spans 15 amino acids. CDR3 DNA: TGTGCCAGCAGTTTCCCTGGGACAGGGGGCGGCGGCTACACCTTC. It specifies CASSFPGTGGGGYTF.

V usage is TRBV5-6 and J usage is TRBJ2-3; TRBD2 might be the D (5 bases). V shed 2 bases and J shed 2 bases, with 9 bases lying between them. Per germline, CDR1 SGHDT and CDR2 YYEEEE. The CDR3 is made up of 14 amino acids. CDR3 in DNA: TGTGCCAGCAGCTTAGAAGCGGCCACAGATACGCAGTATTTT. This sequence encodes CASSLEAATDTQYF.

The chain employs TRBV7-2 and TRBJ1-1; a possible D gene is TRBD1 (5 bases). CDR1 is SGHTA and CDR2 is FQGNSA in the germline V gene. With 4 bases removed from V and 1 base from J, the gap between germline ends came to 16 bases. CDR3 size: 16 residues. This chain's CDR3 is CASSYPPGTRNTEAFF. CDR3 nucleotide sequence: TGTGCCAGCAGCTATCCGCCGGGGACGCGGAACACTGAAGCTTTCTTT.

The chain carries TRBV9 and TRBJ2-5; 9 bases align to TRBD2. The V segment lost 4 bases and the J segment 5 bases; nucleotides outside the gene matches: 12. From germline, CDR1 is SGDLS and CDR2 YYNGEE. The CDR3 runs 16 residues. The CDR3 protein is CASSSLGLALGETQYF. CDR3 coding DNA: TGTGCCAGCAGCAGCTTAGGACTAGCGTTGGGGGAGACCCAGTACTTC.

The chain combines TRBV7-2 with TRBJ2-7; 7 bases agree with TRBD2. V was clipped by 0 bases and J by 3 bases; unmatched bases: 5. The CDR3 loop spans 15 amino acids. Germline V gene sequence: CDR1 SGHTA, CDR2 FQGNSA. The chain's CDR3 is CASSLARGDYYEQYV. The CDR3 nucleotides are TGTGCCAGCAGCTTAGCTCGGGGGGACTACTACGAGCAGTACGTC.

This clone has a single count. This sequence joins TRBV5-6 and TRBJ2-5; D may be TRBD2 (6 bases). Between the trimmed V and J ends, which lost 4 bases and 5 bases, there was a span of 15 bases. Germline V CDR1 and CDR2: SGHDT, YYEEEE. CDR3 length: 14 amino acids. CDR3 in amino acids: CASSGGGQYETQYF. CDR3 coding DNA: TGTGCCAGCAGCGGGGGAGGTCAATACGAGACCCAGTACTTC.

This clone has just a few counts. The CDR3: CASSLTETNYGYTF. CDR3 nucleotide sequence: TGTGCCAGCAGTTTGACAGAGACTAACTATGGCTACACCTTC. The rearrangement uses TRBV28 and TRBJ1-2; D might be TRBD1 (5 bases). Germline V lookup: CDR1 MDHEN, CDR2 SYDVKM. This CDR3 spans 14 amino acids. Trimming stripped 3 bases from V and 0 bases from J, with 8 bases between.

The J gene is TRBJ2-3, the V gene TRBV24-1; possible D gene TRBD1, 6 bases. CDR3 length: 15 amino acids. V lost 4 bases and J 4 bases, leaving 14 bases between the germline ends. Germline CDR1 and CDR2: KGHDR and SFDVKD. CDR3 DNA sequence: TGTGCCACCAGTGAACGTACAGGGTTGGCAGATACGCAGTATTTT. It translates to CATSERTGLADTQYF.

The chain uses TRBV7-2 and TRBJ1-6; no reliable D call. With 0 bases removed from V and 5 bases from J, the gap between germline ends came to 5 bases. The CDR3 is 14 residues long. Germline V gene data show CDR1 as SGHTA and CDR2 as FQGNSA. CDR3 nucleotides: TGTGCCAGCAGCTTAGCCGGGGATAATTCACCCCTCCACTTT. Translating gives CASSLAGDNSPLHF.

J is TRBJ2-2 and V is TRBV7-3; maybe TRBD2 (6 bases). V lost 5 bases and J lost 8, with 24 bases in between. Germline-derived CDR1 and CDR2 are SGHTA and FQGTGA. This CDR3 is built from 17 residues. In DNA, the CDR3 is TGTGCCAGCAGCCCCATAAGCGGAGGGGAGAGTCCGGGGGAGCTGTTTTTT. Protein sequence: CASSPISGGESPGELFF. The full variable domain, its missing parts supplied by reference TRBV7-3 and TRBJ2-2, is GAGVSQTPSNKVTEKGKYVELRCDPISGHTALYWYRQSLGQGPEFLIYFQGTGAADDSGLPNDRFFAVRPEGSVSTLKIQRTERGDSAVYLCASSPISGGESPGELFFGEGSRLTVL.

The chain recombines TRBV6-5 with TRBJ1-4; D is ambiguous. With 6 bases removed from V and 0 bases from J, the gap between germline ends came to 11 bases. This CDR3 is built from 15 residues. CDR1 and CDR2 from the germline V gene are MNHEY and SVGAGI. CDR3 loop: CASRFASATNEKLFF. CDR3 DNA: TGTGCCAGCAGATTCGCCAGTGCAACTAATGAAAAACTGTTTTTT.

This chain uses TRBV28 with TRBJ1-2; D may be TRBD1 (5 bases). From germline, CDR1 is MDHEN and CDR2 SYDVKM. The CDR3 has 13 residues. V shed 3 bases and J shed 4 bases, with 9 bases lying between them. CDR3 residues: CASSFTRGYGYTF. The CDR3 DNA sequence: TGTGCCAGCAGTTTTACTAGGGGCTATGGCTACACCTTC.

The chain recombines TRBV5-1 with TRBJ1-5, with D unclear. The CDR3 runs to 13 residues. CDR1 is SGHRS and CDR2 is YFSETQ in the germline V gene. V was shortened by 0 bases and J by 4 bases, with 5 bases between the two germline ends. CDR3 DNA sequence: TGCGCCAGCAGCTTGGCCGGAAATCAGCCCCAGCATTTT. It translates to CASSLAGNQPQHF.

The count of this clone is one. The J gene is TRBJ2-7, the V gene TRBV13; no definite D call. Per the germline V gene, CDR1 is PRHDT and CDR2 is FYEKMQ (reference sequence). The germline V and J ends were trimmed by 4 bases and 7 bases, with 14 bases remaining between them. This CDR3 region has 13 residues. The CDR3: CASSYDRATEQYV. CDR3 in DNA: TGTGCCAGCAGCTACGATCGCGCTACTGAGCAGTACGTC.

The genes are TRBV3-1 (or the pseudogene TRBV3-2) and TRBJ2-3; D gene unclear. V lost 1 base and J 4 bases, leaving 15 bases between the germline ends. Germline-derived CDR1 and CDR2 are LGHDT and YNNKEL (reference sequence). The CDR3 covers 16 residues. CDR3 sequence reads: CASSQVAQTPADTQYF. CDR3 sequence (DNA): TGTGCCAGCAGCCAAGTCGCTCAGACCCCGGCAGATACGCAGTATTTT.

J is TRBJ2-1 and V is TRBV11-3; possibly TRBD1 for D (6 bases). The V end lost 1 base, the J end lost 5 bases, and 6 bases lay between the germline ends. Germline values: CDR1 SGHNT, CDR2 YENEEA. This CDR3 comprises 13 residues. Here the CDR3 reads CASSLGDNNEQFF. The CDR3, as DNA: TGTGCCAGCAGCTTAGGGGACAACAATGAGCAGTTCTTC.

The V gene is TRBV10-3, the J gene TRBJ1-5; 7 bases match TRBD1. Germline CDR1 is ENHRY and CDR2 is SYGVKD. The CDR3 is 14 residues long. V shed 11 bases and J 1 base; nucleotides not matched to a gene: 8. The CDR3 bases are TGTGCCGCGAACCCGGGACAGAGCAATCAGCCCCAGCATTTT. Translation: CAANPGQSNQPQHF.